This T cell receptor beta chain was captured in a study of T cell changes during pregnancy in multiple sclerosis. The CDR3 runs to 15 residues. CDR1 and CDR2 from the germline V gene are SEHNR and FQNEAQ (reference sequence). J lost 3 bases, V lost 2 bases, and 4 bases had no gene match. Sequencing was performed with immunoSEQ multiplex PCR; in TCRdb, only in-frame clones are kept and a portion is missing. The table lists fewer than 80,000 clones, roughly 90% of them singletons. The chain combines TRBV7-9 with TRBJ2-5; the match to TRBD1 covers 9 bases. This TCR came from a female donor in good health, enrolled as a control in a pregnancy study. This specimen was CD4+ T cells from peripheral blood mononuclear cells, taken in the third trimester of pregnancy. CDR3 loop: CASSLIGTGKETQYF. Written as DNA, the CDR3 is TGTGCCAGCAGCTTAATCGGGACAGGGAAAGAGACCCAGTACTTC.